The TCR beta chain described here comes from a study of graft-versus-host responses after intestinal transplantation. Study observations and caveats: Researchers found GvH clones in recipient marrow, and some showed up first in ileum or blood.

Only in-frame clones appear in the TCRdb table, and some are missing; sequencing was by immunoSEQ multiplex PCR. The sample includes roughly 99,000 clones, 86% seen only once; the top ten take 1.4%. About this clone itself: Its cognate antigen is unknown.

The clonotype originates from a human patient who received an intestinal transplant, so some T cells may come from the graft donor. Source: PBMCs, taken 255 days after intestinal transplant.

CDR3 sequence: CASSPQTGRTEAFF. The CDR3 DNA sequence: TGTGCCAGCAGCCCCCAGACAGGACGGACTGAAGCTTTCTTT. The V call is TRBV9, the J call TRBJ1-1; a weak D match, TRBD1 (6 bases). Germline lookup yields CDR1 SGDLS and CDR2 YYNGEE. CDR3 size: 14 residues. Trimming cost V 4 bases and J 5 bases, with 15 bases left between them.